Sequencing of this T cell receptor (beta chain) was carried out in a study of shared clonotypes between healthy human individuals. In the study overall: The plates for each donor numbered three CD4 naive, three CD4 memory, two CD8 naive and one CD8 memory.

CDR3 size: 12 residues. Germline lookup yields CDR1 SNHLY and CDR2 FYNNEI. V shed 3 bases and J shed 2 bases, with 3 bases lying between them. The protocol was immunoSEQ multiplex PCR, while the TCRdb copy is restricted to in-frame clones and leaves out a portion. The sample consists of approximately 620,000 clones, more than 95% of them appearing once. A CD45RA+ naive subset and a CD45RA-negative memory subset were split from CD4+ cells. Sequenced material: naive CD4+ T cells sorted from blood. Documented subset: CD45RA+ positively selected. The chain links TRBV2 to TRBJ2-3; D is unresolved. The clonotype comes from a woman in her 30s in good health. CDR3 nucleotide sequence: TGTGCCAGCAGTGATGACACAGATACGCAGTATTTT. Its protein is CASSDDTDTQYF.